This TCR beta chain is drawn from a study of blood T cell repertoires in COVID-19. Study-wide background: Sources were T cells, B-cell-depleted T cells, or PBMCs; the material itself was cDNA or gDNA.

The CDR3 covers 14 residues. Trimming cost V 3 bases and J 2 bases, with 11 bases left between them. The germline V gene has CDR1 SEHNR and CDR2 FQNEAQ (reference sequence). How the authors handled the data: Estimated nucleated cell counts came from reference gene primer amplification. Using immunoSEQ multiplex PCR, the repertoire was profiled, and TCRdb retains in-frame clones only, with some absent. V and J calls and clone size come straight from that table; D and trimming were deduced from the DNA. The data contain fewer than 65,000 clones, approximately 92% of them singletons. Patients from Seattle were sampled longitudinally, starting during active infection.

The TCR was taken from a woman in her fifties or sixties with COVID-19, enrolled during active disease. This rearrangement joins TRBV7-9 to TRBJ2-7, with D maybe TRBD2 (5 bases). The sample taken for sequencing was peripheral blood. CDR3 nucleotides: TGTGCCAGCAGCTTTGAGCGGTCCACCTACGAGCAGTACTTC. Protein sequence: CASSFERSTYEQYF.